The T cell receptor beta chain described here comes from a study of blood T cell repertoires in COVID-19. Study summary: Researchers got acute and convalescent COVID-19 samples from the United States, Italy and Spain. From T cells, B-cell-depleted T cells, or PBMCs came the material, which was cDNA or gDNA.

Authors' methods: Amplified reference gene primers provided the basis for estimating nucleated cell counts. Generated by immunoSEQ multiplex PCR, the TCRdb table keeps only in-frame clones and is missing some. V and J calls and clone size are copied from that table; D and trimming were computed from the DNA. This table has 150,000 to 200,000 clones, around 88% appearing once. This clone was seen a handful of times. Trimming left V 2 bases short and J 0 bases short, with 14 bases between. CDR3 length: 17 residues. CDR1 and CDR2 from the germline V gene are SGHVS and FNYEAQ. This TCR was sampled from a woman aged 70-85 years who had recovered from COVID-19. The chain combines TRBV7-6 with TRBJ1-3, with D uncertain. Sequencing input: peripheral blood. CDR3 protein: CASSLTPEVSSGNTIYF. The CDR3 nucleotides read TGTGCCAGCAGCTTAACCCCCGAGGTTAGCTCTGGAAACACCATATATTTT.